This TCR beta chain was sequenced during a study of T cells in Graves' hyperthyroidism and ophthalmopathy. Amplification of TCR beta CDR3 regions used RNA as the template. The HTBI primer set served for first-round RT-PCR of the TCR CDR3. A single record per CDR3 protein comes from TCRdb applying MiXCR to the multiplex PCR reads. Counted here are around 340,000 distinct CDR3 sequences, about a sixth occurring once; the ten biggest clones make up almost 35%. In germline, CDR1 is KGHSH, CDR2 LQKENI. The CDR3 totals 18 residues. With 3 bases clipped from V and 3 bases from J, the junction kept 11 bases outside the gene matches. This clonotype was observed at least ten times.

The sequenced sample was blood. The chain carries TRBV18 and TRBJ2-3; TRBD1 aligns across 11 bases. The clonotype originates from a woman aged 25 to 39 with Graves' hyperthyroidism that later progressed to Graves' ophthalmopathy. CDR3 bases: TGTGCCAGCTCACCCTCTCTCGGCGGGACAGGGGGAACAGATACGCAGTATTTT. Residues: CASSPSLGGTGGTDTQYF.